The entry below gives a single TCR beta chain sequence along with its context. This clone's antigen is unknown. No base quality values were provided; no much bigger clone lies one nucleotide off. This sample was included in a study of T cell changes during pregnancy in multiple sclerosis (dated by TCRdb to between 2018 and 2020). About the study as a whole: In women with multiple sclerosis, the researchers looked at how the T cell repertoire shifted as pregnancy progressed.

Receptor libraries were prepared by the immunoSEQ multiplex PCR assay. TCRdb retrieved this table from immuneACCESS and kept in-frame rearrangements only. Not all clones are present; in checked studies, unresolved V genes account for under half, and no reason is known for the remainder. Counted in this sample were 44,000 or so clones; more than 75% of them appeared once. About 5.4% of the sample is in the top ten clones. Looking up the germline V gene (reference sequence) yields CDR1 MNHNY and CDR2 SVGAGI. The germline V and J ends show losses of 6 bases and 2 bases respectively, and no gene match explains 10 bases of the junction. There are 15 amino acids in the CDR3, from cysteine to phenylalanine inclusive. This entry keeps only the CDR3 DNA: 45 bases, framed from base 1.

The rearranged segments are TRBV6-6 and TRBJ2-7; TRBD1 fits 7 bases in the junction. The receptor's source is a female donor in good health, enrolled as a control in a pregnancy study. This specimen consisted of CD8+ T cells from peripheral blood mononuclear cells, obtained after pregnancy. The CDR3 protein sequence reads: CASRTDRERPYEQYF. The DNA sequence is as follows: TGTGCCAGCAGAACAGACAGGGAGCGACCCTACGAGCAGTACTTC.